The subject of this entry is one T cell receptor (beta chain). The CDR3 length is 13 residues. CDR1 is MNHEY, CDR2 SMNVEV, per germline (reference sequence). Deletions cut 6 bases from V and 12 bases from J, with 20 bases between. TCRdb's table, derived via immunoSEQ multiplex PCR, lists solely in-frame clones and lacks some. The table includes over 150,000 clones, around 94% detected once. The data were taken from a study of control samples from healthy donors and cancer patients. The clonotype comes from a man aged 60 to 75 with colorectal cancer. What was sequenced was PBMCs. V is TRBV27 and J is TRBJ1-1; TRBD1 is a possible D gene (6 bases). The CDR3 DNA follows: TGTGCCAGCAGAGCCCACTCTTACAGGGTTACTTTCTTT. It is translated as CASRAHSYRVTFF.